This TCR beta chain is drawn from a study of blood T cell repertoires in COVID-19. As for the study in general: Samples came from the United States, Italy and Spain, spanning acute and convalescent COVID-19.

Trimming at V came to 5 bases and at J to 7 bases, leaving 12 bases not matched to a gene. The CDR3 spans 16 residues. Per the germline V gene, CDR1 is SGHVS and CDR2 is FNYEAQ. Original methodology: Reference gene primer amplification gave nucleated cell count estimates. TCRdb's copy holds only in-frame clones and misses some; the assay was immunoSEQ multiplex PCR. D and trimming were read from the DNA, whereas the V and J calls and clone size are those reported in that table. The table lists roughly 200,000 clones, 80% to 90% of them singletons. Seattle's cohort entered during active infection and was followed longitudinally.

The origin of this receptor is an elderly woman with COVID-19, enrolled during active disease. Sequenced input: peripheral blood. V is TRBV7-6 and J is TRBJ2-7; 12 bases line up with TRBD1. CDR3 in amino acids: CASSIVPGQGAGEQYF. CDR3 sequence (DNA): TGTGCCAGCAGCATAGTTCCGGGACAGGGGGCGGGTGAGCAGTACTTC.